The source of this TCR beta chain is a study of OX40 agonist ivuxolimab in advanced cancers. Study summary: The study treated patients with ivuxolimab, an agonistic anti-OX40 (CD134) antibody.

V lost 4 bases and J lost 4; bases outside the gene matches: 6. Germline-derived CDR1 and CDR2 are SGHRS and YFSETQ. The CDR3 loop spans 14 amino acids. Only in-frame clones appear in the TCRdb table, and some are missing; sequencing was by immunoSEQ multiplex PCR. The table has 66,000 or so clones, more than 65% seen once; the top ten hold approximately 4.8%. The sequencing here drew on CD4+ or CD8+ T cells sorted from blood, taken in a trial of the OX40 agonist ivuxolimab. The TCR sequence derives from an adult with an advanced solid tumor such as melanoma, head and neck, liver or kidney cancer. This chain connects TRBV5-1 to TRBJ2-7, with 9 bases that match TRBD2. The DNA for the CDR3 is TGCGCCAGCAGCGGGCCTAGCGGGGAATACGAGCAGTACTTC. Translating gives CASSGPSGEYEQYF.